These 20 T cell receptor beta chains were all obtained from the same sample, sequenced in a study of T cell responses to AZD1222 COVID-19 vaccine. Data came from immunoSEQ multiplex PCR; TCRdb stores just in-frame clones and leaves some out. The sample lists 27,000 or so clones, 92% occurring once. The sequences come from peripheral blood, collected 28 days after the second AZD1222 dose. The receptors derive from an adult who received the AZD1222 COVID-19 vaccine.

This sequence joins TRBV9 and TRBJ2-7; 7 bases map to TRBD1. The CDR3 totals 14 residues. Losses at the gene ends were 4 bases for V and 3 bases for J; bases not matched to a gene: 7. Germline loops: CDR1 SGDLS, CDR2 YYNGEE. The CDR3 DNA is TGTGCCAGCAGCCCTCAGTGGGACAGCTACGAGCAGTACTTC. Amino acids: CASSPQWDSYEQYF.

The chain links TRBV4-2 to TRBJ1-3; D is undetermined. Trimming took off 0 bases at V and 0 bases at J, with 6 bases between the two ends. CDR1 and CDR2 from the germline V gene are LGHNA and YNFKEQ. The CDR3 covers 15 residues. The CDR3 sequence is CASSQDHGSGNTIYF. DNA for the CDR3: TGTGCCAGCAGCCAAGATCACGGCTCTGGAAACACCATATATTTT.

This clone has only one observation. CDR3: CASSPGLAGHGTLEYF. The CDR3 DNA follows: TGTGCCAGCAGCCCAGGGTTAGCGGGACACGGCACACTCGAGTACTTC. The chain carries TRBV3-1 (or the pseudogene TRBV3-2) and TRBJ2-7, with 8 bases identical to TRBD2. Trimming removed 4 bases from V and 11 bases from J; junction bases left unmatched: 19. The CDR3 has 16 amino acids. Germline assignment: CDR1 LGHDT and CDR2 YNNKEL (reference sequence).

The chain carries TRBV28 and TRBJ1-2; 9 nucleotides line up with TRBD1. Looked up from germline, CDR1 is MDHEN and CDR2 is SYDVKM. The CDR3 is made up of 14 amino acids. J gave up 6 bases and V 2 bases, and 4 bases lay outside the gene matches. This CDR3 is CASSLVTGGDGYTF. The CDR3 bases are TGTGCCAGCAGTTTAGTCACAGGGGGCGATGGCTACACCTTC.

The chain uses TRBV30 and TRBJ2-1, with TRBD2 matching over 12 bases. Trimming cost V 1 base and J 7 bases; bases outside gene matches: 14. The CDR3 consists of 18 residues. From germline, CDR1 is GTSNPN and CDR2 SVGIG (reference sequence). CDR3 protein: CAWSEMKPGLAGRNEQFF. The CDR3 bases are TGTGCCTGGAGTGAAATGAAACCCGGACTAGCGGGAAGGAATGAGCAGTTCTTC.

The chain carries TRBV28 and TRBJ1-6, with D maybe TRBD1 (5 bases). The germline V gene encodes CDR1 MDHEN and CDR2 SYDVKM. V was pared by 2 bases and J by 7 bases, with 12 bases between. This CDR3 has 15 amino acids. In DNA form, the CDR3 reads TGTGCCAGCAGTTTACCGGCAGGGAAGAATTCACCCCTCCACTTT. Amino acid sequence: CASSLPAGKNSPLHF.

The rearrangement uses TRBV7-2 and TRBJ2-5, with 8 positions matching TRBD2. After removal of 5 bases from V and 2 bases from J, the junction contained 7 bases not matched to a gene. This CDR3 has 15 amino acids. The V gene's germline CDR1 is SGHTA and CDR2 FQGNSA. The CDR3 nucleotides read TGTGCCAGCAGCGCTAGAGCGGGAGCGCAAGAGACCCAGTACTTC. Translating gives CASSARAGAQETQYF.

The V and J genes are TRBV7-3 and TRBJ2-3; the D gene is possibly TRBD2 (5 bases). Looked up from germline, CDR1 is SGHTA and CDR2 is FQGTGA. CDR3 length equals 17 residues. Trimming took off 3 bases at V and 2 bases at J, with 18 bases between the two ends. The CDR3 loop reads CASSFKRISEVTDTQYF. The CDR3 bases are TGTGCCAGCAGCTTCAAACGAATATCGGAGGTCACAGATACGCAGTATTTT.

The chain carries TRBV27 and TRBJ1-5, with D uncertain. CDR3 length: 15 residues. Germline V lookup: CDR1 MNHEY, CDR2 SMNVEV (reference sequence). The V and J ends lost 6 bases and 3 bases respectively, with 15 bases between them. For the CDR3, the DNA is TGTGCCAGCAGCCCAGTTAACCGGGACAATCAGCCCCAGCATTTT. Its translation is CASSPVNRDNQPQHF.

The CDR3: CASSLQAGGNTEAFF. As DNA, the CDR3 is TGCGCCAGCAGCTTACAGGCGGGGGGAAACACTGAAGCTTTCTTT. The rearrangement uses TRBV5-1 and TRBJ1-1; D perhaps matches TRBD1 (5 bases). In germline, CDR1 is SGHRS, CDR2 YFSETQ. CDR3 length: 15 amino acids. Trimming cost V 2 bases and J 2 bases, with 13 bases left between them.

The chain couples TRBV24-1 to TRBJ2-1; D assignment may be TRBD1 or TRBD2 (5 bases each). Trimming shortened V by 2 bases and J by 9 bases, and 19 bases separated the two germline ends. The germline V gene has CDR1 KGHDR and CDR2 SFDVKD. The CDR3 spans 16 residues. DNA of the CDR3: TGTGCCACCAGTGATTCTCTCTCAATCACGGGACCTGAGCAGTTCTTC. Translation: CATSDSLSITGPEQFF.

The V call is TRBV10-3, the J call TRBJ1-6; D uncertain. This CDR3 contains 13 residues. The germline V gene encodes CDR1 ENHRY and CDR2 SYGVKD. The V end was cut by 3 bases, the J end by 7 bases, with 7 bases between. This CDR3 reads CAISDIKNSPLHF. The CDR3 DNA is TGTGCCATCAGTGACATTAAAAATTCACCCCTCCACTTT.

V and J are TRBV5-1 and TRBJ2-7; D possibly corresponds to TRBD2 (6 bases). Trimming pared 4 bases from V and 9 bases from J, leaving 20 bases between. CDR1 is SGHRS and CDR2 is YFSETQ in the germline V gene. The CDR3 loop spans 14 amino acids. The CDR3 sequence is CASSPDGGEPWQYF. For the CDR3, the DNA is TGCGCCAGCAGCCCAGATGGAGGGGAACCGTGGCAGTACTTC.

The CDR3 loop is CASSLPGLAGGGHAYEQYF. CDR3 nucleotides: TGTGCCAGCAGCTTACCAGGACTAGCGGGAGGGGGTCACGCCTACGAGCAGTACTTC. The rearrangement links TRBV7-2 to TRBJ2-7; the match to TRBD2 covers 15 bases. Germline values: CDR1 SGHTA, CDR2 FQGNSA. The ends lost 2 bases at V and 2 bases at J; junction bases unmatched: 10. The CDR3 contains 19 residues.

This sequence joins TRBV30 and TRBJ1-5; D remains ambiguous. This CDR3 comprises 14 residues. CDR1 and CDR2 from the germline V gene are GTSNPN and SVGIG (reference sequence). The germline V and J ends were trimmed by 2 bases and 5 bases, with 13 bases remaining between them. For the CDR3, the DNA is TGTGCCTGGAGTTCCTCGCGGGGTTATCAGCCCCAGCATTTT. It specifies CAWSSSRGYQPQHF.

The CDR3 DNA reads TGTGCCAGCAGCTTATTGCTAATGCTGAACACTGAAGCTTTCTTT. Translated, it gives CASSLLLMLNTEAFF. The rearrangement links TRBV7-2 to TRBJ1-1; D gene uncertain. Trimming stripped 2 bases from V and 0 bases from J, with 10 bases between. Germline loops: CDR1 SGHTA, CDR2 FQGNSA. CDR3 length: 15 amino acids.

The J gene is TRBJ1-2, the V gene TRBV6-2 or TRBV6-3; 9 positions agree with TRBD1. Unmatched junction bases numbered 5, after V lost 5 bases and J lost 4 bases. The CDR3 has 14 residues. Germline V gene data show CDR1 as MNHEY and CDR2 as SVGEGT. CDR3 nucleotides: TGTGCCAGCAGTGACAGGGGGAGAAGCTATGGCTACACCTTC. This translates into CASSDRGRSYGYTF.

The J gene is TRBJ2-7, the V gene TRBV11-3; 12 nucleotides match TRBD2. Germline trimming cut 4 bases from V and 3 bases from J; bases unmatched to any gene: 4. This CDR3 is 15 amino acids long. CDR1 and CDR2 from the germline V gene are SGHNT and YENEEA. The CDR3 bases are TGTGCCAGCAGCTCTCGACTAGCGGGAGACTACGAGCAGTACTTC. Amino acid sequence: CASSSRLAGDYEQYF. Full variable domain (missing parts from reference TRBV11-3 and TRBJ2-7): EAGVVQSPRYKIIEKKQPVAFWCNPISGHNTLYWYLQNLGQGPELLIRYENEEAVDDSQLPKDRFSAERLKGVDSTLKIQPAELGDSAVYLCASSSRLAGDYEQYFGPGTRLTVT.

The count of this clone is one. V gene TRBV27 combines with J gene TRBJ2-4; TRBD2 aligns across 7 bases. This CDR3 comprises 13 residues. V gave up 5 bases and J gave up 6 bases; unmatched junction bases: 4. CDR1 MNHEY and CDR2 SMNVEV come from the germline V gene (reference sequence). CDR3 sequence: CASSPSGGNIQYF. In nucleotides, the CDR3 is TGTGCCAGCAGTCCCTCGGGGGGAAACATTCAGTACTTC.

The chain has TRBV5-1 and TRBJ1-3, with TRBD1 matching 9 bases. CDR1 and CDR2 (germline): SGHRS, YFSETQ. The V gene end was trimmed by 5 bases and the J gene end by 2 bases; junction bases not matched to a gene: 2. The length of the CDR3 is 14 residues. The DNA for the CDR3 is TGCGCCAGCAGGGACAGGGGTGCTGGAAACACCATATATTTT. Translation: CASRDRGAGNTIYF.